The source of this TCR beta chain is a study of tumor-infiltrating lymphocytes in primary liver carcinoma. Background on the study: Ranging in age from 30 to 69 years, the patients were men and women. General study points: Tumor region pairs shared more overlap than did tumor-adjacent and tumor-blood pairs.

A primer in the constant region served to generate TCR beta cDNA from 450 to 600 ng of total RNA. Libraries for TCR beta were built through three nested multiplex PCR rounds, which together made up a slightly modified ARM-PCR procedure. Investigators reported that the first two PCR rounds, at 9 to 11 cycles each, used TRBV1-TRBV30 forward primers with a C-beta reverse primer. TCRdb re-called the multiplex PCR reads through MiXCR, storing one row per CDR3 protein. Among more than 150,000 distinct CDR3 sequences, 50% to 75% were seen once, and the ten largest hold 70% to 80%. Looked up from germline, CDR1 is SGHAT and CDR2 is FQDESV (reference sequence). The CDR3 covers 16 residues. V was clipped by 4 bases and J by 1 base; unmatched bases: 10. At least ten counts were recorded for this clonotype. The antigen is unknown. The blood RNA (from unsorted whole blood) was obtained, and germline DNA was also extracted. No treatment had been given to the patients, who were chronically infected with HBV.

The chain combines TRBV11-1 with TRBJ2-7; 7 nucleotides line up with TRBD2. The sequenced sample was peripheral blood. The origin of this receptor is a man aged 40-55 years with primary liver carcinoma and hepatitis B virus infection. The DNA for the CDR3 is TGTGCCAGCAGCTCTAGCCCCGGGACTATGTCCTACGAGCAGTACTTC. Protein product: CASSSSPGTMSYEQYF.